The clone carrying this T cell receptor beta chain showed up just a few times. The antigen remains unidentified. Read coverage stops 3 residues before the CDR3 terminus; the germline J gene supplies the remainder. This entry belongs to a study of T cell clonality in common variable immunodeficiency. Findings and limits, study-wide: Reportedly, TCR beta sequences from common variable immunodeficiency showed fewer deletions and N-nucleotide insertions.

The CDR3 runs to 13 residues. CDR1 is MNHEY and CDR2 is SVGEGT in the germline V gene. With 6 bases clipped from V and 9 bases from J, the junction kept 8 bases outside the gene matches. TCRdb keeps only in-frame clones here, not all; method: immunoSEQ multiplex PCR. The sample contains 15,000 to 20,000 clones, none occurring once; roughly 15% lies in the top ten. V gene TRBV6-2 or TRBV6-3 combines with J gene TRBJ2-4; 7 bases are a match to TRBD1. The clonotype was recovered from a human donor with common variable immunodeficiency. The sample consisted of peripheral blood mononuclear cells. The part of the CDR3 DNA that was read is TGTGCCAGCAGGGGACAGCCTCGGGGCATT. It is translated as CASRGQPRGI. The full CDR3 reads CASRGQPRGIQYF.